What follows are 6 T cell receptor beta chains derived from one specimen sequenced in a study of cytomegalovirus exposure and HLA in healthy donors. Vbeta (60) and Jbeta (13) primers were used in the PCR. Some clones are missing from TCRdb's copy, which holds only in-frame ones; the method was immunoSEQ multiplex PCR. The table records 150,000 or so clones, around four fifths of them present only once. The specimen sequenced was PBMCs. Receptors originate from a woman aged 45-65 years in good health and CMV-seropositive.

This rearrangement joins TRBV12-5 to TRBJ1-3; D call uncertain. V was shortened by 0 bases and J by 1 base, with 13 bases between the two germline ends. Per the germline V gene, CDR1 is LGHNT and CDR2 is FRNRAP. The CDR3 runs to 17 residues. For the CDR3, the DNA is TGTGCTAGTGGTTTGGTATTGGGCAGACCTTCTGGAAACACCATATATTTT. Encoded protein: CASGLVLGRPSGNTIYF.

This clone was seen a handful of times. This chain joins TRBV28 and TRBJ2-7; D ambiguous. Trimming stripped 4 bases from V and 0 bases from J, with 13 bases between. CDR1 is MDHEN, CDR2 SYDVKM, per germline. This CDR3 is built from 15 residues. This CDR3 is CASSSWRLTSYEQYF. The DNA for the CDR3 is TGTGCCAGCAGTTCCTGGCGGCTAACCTCCTACGAGCAGTACTTC.

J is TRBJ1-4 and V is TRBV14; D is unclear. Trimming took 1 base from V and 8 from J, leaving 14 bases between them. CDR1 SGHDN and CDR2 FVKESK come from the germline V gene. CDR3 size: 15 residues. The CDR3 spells CASSQGDASREKLFF. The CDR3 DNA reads TGTGCCAGCAGCCAAGGTGATGCATCCAGGGAAAAACTGTTTTTT. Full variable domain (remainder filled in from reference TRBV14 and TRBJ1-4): EAGVTQFPSHSVIEKGQTVTLRCDPISGHDNLYWYRRVMGKEIKFLLHFVKESKQDESGMPNNRFLAERTGGTYSTLKVQPAELEDSGVYFCASSQGDASREKLFFGSGTQLSVL.

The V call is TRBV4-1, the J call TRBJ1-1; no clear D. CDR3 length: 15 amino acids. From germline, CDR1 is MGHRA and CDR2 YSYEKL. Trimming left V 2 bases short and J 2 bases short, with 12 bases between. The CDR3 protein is CASSQPRGENTEAFF. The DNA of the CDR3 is TGCGCCAGCAGCCAACCACGGGGAGAAAACACTGAAGCTTTCTTT.

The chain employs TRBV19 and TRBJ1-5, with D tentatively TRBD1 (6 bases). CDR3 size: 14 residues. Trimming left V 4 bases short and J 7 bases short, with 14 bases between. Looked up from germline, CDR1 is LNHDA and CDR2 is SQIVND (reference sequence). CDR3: CASSRQQGSQPQHF. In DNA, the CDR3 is TGTGCCAGTAGTAGGCAACAGGGATCGCAGCCCCAGCATTTT. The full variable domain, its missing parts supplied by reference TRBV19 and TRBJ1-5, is DGGITQSPKYLFRKEGQNVTLSCEQNLNHDAMYWYRQDPGQGLRLIYYSQIVNDFQKGDIAEGYSVSREKKESFPLTVTSAQKNPTAFYLCASSRQQGSQPQHFGDGTRLSIL.

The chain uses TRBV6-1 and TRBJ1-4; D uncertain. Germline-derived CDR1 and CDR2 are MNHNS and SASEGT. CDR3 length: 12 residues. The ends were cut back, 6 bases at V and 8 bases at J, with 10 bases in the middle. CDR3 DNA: TGTGCCAGCAGCCCCAGTGGCGAAAAACTGTTTTTT. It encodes CASSPSGEKLFF.